This T cell receptor (beta chain) was recorded in a study of metastatic and nonmetastatic thyroid tumors. The overall study: The study looked at repertoires side by side in blood and in tumor or nodule tissue from malignant and benign thyroid patients.

Treatment of any kind had been given to no patient before thyroid surgery. How the authors handled the data: The study's classifier, a distant-metastasis tool for papillary thyroid cancer, was built using CDR3 differences across clinicopathological groups. TCRdb re-called the PCR reads through MiXCR. Clone size and V and J calls follow TCRdb, not the original study. Of 50,000 to 70,000 clones listed, 4% to 4.5% are singletons. Germline loops: CDR1 LGHNT, CDR2 FRNRAP. V was trimmed by 7 bases and J by 0 bases, leaving 18 bases between them. This CDR3 is 16 amino acids long. For this clone: Possible read error: a much larger clone is one base away.

The chain employs TRBV12-5 and TRBJ2-5; D gene ambiguous. This clonotype was sampled from a female donor with papillary thyroid cancer or a benign thyroid nodule (not recorded which). Some clones in this sample may be carry-over from other donors' samples. Sequencing input: blood. The CDR3 reads CASALWVALYQETQYF. The CDR3 DNA follows: TGTGCTAGTGCCCTGTGGGTAGCTTTGTACCAAGAGACCCAGTACTTC.